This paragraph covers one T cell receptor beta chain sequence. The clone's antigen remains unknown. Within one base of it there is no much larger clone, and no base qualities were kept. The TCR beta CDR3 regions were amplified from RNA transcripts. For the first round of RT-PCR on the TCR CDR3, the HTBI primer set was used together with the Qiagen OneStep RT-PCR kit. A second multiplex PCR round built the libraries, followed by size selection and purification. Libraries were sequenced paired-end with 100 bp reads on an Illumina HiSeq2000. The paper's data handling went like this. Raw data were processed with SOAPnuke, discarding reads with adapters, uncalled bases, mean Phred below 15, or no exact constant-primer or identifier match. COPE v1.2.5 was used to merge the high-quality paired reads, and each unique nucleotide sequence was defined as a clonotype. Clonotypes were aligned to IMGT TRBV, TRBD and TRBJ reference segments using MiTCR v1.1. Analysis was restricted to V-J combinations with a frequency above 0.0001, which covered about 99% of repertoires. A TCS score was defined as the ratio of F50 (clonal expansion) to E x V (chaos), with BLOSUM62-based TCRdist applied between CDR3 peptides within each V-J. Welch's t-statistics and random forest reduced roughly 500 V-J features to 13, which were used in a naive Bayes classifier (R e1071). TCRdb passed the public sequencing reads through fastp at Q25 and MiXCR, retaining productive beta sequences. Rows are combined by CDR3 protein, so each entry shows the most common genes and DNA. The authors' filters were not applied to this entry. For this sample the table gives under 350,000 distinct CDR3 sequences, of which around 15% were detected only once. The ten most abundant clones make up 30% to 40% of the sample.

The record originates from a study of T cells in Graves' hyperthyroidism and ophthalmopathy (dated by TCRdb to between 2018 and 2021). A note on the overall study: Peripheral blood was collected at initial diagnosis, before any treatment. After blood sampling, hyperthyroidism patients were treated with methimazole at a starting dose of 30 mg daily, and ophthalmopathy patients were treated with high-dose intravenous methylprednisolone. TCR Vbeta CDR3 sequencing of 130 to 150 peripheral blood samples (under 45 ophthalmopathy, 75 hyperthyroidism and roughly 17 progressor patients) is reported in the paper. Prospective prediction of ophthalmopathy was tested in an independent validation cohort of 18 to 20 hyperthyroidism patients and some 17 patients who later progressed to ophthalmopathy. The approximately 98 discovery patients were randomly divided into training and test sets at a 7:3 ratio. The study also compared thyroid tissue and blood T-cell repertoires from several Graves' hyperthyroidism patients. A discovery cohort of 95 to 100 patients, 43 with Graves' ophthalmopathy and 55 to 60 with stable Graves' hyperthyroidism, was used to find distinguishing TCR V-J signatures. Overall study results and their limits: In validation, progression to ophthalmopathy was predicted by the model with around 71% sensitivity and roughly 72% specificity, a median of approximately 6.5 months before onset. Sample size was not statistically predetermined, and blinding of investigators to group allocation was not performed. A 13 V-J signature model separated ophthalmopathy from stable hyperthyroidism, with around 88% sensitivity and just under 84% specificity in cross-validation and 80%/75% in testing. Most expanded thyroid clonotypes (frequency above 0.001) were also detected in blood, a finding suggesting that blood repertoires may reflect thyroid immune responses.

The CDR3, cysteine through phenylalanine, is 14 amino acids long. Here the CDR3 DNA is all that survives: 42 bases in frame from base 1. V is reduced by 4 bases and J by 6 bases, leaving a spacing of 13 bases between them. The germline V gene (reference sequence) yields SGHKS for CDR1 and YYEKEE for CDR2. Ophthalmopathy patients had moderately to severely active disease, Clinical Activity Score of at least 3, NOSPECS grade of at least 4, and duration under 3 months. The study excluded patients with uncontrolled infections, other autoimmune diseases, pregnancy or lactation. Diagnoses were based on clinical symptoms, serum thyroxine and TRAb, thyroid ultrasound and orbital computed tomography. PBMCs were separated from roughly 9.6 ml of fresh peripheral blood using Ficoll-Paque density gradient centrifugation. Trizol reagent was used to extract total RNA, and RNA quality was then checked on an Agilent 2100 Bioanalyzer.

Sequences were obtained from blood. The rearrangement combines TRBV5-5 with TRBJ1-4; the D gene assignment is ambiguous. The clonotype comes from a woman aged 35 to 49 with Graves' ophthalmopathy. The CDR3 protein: CASSLLPTDEKLFF. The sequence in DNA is TGTGCCAGCAGCCTACTTCCGACTGATGAAAAACTGTTTTTT.